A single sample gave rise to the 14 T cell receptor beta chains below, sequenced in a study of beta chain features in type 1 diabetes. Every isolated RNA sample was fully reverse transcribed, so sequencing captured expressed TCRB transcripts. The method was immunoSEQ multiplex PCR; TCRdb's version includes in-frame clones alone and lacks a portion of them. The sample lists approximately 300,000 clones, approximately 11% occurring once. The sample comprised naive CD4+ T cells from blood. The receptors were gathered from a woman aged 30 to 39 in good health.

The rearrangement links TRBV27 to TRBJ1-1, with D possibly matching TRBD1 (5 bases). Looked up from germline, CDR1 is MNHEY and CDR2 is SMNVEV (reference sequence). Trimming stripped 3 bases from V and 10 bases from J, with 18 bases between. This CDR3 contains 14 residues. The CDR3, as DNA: TGTGCCAGCAGTTTGTTGTGGGGCGCCGGTCTAGCTTTCTTT. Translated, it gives CASSLLWGAGLAFF.

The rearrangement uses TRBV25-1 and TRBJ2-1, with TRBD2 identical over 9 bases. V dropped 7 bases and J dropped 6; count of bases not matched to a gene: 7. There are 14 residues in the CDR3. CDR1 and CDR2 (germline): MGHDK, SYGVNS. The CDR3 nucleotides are TGTGCCAGCACGGCTAGCGGGACAACCAATGAGCAGTTCTTC. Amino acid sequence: CASTASGTTNEQFF.

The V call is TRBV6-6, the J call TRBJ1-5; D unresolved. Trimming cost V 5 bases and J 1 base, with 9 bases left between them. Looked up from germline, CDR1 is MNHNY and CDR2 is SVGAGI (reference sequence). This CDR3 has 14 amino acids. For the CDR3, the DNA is TGTGCCAGCAGTCGTGACGGGAGCAATCAGCCCCAGCATTTT. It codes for CASSRDGSNQPQHF.

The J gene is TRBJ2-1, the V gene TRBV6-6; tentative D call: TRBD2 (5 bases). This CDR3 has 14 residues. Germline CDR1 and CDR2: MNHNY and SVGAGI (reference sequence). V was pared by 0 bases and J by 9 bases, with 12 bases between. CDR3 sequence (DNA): TGTGCCAGCAGTTACTCGAAGGGAGATGGTGAGCAGTTCTTC. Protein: CASSYSKGDGEQFF.

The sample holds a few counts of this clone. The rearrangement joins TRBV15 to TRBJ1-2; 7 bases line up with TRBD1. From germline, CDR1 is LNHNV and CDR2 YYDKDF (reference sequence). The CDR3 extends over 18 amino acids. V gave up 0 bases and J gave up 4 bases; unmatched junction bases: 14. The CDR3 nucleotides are TGTGCCACCAGCAGAGAGGCCGATCAACTTTCAGGGGGCTATGGCTACACCTTC. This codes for CATSREADQLSGGYGYTF.

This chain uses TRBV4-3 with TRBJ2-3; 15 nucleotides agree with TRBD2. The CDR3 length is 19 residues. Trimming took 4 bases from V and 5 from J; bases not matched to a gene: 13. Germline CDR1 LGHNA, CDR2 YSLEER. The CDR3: CASSLRTSGRAKFQDTQYF. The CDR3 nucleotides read TGCGCCAGCAGCCTCCGGACTAGCGGGAGGGCCAAGTTCCAAGATACGCAGTATTTT.

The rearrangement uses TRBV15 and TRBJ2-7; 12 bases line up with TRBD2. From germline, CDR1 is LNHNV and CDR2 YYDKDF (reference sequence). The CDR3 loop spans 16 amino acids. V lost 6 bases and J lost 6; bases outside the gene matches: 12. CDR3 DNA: TGTGCCACCAGTCTAGCCCCGACTAGCGGGAGCGCCGAGCAGTACTTC. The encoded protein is CATSLAPTSGSAEQYF.

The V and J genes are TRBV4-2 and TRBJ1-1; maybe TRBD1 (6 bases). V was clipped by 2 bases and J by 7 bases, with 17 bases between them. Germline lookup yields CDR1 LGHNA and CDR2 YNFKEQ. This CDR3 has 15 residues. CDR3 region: CASSQPKGTSFEAFF. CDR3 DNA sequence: TGTGCCAGCAGCCAACCAAAAGGGACATCCTTTGAAGCTTTCTTT.

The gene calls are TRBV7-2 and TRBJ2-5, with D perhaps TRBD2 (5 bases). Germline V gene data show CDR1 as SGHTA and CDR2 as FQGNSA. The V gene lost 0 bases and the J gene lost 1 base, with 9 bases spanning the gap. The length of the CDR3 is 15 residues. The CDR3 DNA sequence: TGTGCCAGCAGCTTAGCCGGACTCACCCAAGAGACCCAGTACTTC. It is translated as CASSLAGLTQETQYF.

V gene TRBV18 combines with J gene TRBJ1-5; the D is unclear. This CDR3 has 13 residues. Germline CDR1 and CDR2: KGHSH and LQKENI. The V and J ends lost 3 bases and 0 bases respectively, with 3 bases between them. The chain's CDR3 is CASSPYSNQPQHF. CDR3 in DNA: TGTGCCAGCTCACCCTATAGCAATCAGCCCCAGCATTTT.

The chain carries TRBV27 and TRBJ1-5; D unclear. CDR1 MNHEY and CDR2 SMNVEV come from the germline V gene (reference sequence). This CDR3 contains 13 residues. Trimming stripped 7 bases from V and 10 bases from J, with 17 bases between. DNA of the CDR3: TGTGCCAGCAAGGAGACGCCCTCCACCCCCCAGCATTTT. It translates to CASKETPSTPQHF.

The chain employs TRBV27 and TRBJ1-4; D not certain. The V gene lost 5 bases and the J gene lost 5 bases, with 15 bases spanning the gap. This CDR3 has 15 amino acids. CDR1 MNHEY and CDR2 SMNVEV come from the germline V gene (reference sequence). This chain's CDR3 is CASSLTPGANEKLFF. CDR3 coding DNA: TGTGCCAGCAGTCTAACTCCGGGAGCCAATGAAAAACTGTTTTTT.

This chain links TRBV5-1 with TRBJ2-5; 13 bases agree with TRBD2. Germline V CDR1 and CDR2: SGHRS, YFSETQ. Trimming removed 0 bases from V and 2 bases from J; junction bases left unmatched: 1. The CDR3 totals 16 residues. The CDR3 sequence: CASSLGGLAGQETQYF. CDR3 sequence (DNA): TGCGCCAGCAGCTTGGGGGGACTAGCGGGGCAAGAGACCCAGTACTTC.

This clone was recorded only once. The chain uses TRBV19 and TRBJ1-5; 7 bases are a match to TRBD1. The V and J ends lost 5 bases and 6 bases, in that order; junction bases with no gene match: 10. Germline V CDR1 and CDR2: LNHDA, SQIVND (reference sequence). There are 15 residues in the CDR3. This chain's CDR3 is CASSLSTGMGQPQHF. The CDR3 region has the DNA TGTGCCAGTAGTCTGTCGACAGGGATGGGTCAGCCCCAGCATTTT.